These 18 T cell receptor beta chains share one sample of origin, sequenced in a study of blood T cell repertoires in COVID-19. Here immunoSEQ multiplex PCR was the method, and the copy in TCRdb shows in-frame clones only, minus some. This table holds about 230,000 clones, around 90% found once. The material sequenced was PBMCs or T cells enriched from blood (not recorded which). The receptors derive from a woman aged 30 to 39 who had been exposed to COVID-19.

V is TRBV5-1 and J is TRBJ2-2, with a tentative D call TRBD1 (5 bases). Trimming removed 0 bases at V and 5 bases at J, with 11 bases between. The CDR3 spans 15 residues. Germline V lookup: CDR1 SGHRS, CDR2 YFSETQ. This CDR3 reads CASSLGQSRTGELFF. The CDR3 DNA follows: TGCGCCAGCAGCTTGGGACAGTCTAGAACCGGGGAGCTGTTTTTT.

CDR3 sequence reads: CASSHAPAGFYEQYF. The CDR3 DNA follows: TGTGCCAGCAGCCACGCCCCGGCGGGATTCTACGAGCAGTACTTC. J is TRBJ2-7 and V is TRBV5-4, with D perhaps matching TRBD2 (6 bases). V was cut by 4 bases and J by 3 bases, with 17 bases left in between. CDR3 length: 15 amino acids. The germline CDR1 and CDR2 sequences are SGHNT and YYREEE (reference sequence).

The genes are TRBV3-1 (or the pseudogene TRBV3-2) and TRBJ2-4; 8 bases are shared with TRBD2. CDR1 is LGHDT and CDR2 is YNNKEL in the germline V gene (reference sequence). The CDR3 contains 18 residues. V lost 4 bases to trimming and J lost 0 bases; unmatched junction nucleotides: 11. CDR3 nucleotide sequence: TGTGCCAGCAGCCTTACGTTAGCGGGATCACTAGCCAAAAACATTCAGTACTTC. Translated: CASSLTLAGSLAKNIQYF.

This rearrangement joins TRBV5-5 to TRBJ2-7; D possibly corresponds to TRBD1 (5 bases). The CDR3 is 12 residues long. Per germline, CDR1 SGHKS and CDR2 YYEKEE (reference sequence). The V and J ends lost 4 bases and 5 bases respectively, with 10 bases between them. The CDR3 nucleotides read TGTGCCAGCAGCACCCAGGACAACGAGCAGTACTTC. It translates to CASSTQDNEQYF.

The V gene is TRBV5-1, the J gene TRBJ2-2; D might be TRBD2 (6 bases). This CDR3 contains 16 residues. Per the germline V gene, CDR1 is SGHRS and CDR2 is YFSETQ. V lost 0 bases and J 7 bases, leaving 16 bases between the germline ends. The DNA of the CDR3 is TGCGCCAGCAGCTTGGTCGTCGGGGGAACCGGCGGGGAGCTGTTTTTT. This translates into CASSLVVGGTGGELFF. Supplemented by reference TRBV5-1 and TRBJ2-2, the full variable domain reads KAGVTQTPRYLIKTRGQQVTLSCSPISGHRSVSWYQQTPGQGLQFLFEYFSETQRNKGNFPGRFSGRQFSNSRSEMNVSTLELGDSALYLCASSLVVGGTGGELFFGEGSRLTVL.

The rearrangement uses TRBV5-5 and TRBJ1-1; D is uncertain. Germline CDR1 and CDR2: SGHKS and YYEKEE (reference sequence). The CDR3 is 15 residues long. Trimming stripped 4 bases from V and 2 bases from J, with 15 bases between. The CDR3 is CASSGVLGVNTEAFF. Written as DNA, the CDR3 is TGTGCCAGCAGCGGGGTTCTCGGGGTTAACACTGAAGCTTTCTTT.

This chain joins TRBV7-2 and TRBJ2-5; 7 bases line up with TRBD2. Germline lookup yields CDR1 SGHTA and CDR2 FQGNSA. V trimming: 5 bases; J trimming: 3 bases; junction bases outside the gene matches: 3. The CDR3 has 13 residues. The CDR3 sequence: CASSRLAKETQYF. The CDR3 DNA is TGTGCCAGCAGCAGACTAGCCAAAGAGACCCAGTACTTC.

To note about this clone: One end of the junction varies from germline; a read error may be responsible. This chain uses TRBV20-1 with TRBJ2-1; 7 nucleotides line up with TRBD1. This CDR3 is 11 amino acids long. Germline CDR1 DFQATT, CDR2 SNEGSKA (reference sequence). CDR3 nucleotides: TGCAGTGCACATGTACAGGGGAGAGGTATCTTC. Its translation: CSAHVQGRGIF.

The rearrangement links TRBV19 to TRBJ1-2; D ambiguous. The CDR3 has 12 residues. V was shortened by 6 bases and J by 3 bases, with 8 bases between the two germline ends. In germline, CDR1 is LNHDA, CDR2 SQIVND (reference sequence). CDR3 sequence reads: CASREEHYGYTF. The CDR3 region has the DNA TGTGCCAGTAGAGAGGAGCACTATGGCTACACCTTC.

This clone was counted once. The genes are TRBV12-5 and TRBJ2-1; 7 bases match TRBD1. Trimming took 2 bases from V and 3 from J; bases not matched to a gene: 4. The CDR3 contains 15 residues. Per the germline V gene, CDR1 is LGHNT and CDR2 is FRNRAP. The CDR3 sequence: CASGLRQGLYNEQFF. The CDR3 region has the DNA TGTGCTAGTGGTTTGCGACAGGGTCTCTACAATGAGCAGTTCTTC.

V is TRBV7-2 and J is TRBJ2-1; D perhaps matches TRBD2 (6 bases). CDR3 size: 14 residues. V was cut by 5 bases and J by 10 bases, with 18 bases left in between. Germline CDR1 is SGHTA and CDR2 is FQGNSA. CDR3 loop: CASSLGLPSVEQFF. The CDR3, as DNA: TGTGCCAGCAGCCTCGGACTACCCTCTGTGGAGCAGTTCTTC.

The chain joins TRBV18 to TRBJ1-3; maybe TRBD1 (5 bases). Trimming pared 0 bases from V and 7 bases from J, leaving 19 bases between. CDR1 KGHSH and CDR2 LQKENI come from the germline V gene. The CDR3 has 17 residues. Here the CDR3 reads CASSPPVTGEGINTIYF. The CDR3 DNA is TGTGCCAGCTCACCACCTGTGACGGGGGAAGGGATTAACACCATATATTTT.

CDR3 in DNA: TGTGCCAGCAGTGAAGCGCTTCACAGGGAGGGCGGCTACACCTTC. Translated: CASSEALHREGGYTF. The J gene is TRBJ1-2, the V gene TRBV2; tentative D call: TRBD1 (6 bases). Germline CDR1 reads SNHLY; CDR2 reads FYNNEI. The CDR3 runs to 15 residues. Trimming stripped 0 bases from V and 8 bases from J, with 16 bases between.

CDR3: CASSTRADTQYF. The CDR3 DNA reads TGTGCCAGCAGTACCAGGGCAGATACGCAGTATTTT. This chain links TRBV2 with TRBJ2-3; tentatively, D is TRBD1 (5 bases). Trimming removed 5 bases at V and 4 bases at J, with 7 bases between. This CDR3 region has 12 residues. CDR1 and CDR2 (germline): SNHLY, FYNNEI.

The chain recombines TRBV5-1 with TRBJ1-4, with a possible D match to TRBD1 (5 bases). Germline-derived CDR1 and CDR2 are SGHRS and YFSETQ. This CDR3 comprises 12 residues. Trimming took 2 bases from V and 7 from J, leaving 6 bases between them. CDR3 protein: CASSLRGEKLFF. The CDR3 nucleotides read TGCGCCAGCAGCTTAAGGGGTGAAAAACTGTTTTTT.

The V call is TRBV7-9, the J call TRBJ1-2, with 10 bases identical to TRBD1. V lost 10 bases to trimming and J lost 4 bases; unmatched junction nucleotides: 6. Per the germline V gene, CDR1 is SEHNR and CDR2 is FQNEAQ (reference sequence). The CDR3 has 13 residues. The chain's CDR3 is CATSGQGLYGYTF. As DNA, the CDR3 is TGTGCCACATCGGGACAGGGGCTCTATGGCTACACCTTC.

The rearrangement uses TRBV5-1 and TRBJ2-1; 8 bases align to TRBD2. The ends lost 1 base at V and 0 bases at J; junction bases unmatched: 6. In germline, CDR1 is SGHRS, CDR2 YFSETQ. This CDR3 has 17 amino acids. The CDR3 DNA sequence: TGCGCCAGCAGCTTGATCTGGGCGGGGGGCTCCTACAATGAGCAGTTCTTC. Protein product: CASSLIWAGGSYNEQFF.

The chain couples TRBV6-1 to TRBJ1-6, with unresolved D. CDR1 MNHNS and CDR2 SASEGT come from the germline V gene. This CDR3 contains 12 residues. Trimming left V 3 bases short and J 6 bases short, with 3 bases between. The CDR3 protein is CASSDLNSPLHF. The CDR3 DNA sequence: TGTGCCAGCAGTGACCTTAATTCACCCCTCCACTTT.